Sequencing of this T cell receptor beta chain was carried out in a study of blood T cell repertoires in COVID-19. As for the study in general: COVID-19 samples from acute and convalescent phases originated in the United States, Italy and Spain. T cells, B-cell-depleted T cells, or PBMCs provided the cDNA or gDNA that served as material.

How the authors handled the data: Estimation of nucleated cell counts was performed using reference gene primer amplification. Sequencing was performed with immunoSEQ multiplex PCR; in TCRdb, only in-frame clones are kept and a portion is missing. That table is the source of V, J and clone size, and D and trimming were worked out from the DNA. The sample lists 93,000 or so clones; around 90% were seen once. The junction had 3 bases not matched to a gene; V was cut back by 0 bases and J by 2 bases. Germline CDR1 is SGHRS and CDR2 is YFSETQ. This CDR3 spans 17 amino acids. The J gene is TRBJ2-2, the V gene TRBV5-1, with 11 nucleotides matching TRBD1. This TCR was recovered from a woman aged 80 or over in a cohort sampled during active COVID-19. What was sequenced was peripheral blood. CDR3 sequence reads: CASSLDGTGGNTGELFF. In DNA form, the CDR3 reads TGCGCCAGCAGCTTGGACGGGACAGGGGGAAACACCGGGGAGCTGTTTTTT.